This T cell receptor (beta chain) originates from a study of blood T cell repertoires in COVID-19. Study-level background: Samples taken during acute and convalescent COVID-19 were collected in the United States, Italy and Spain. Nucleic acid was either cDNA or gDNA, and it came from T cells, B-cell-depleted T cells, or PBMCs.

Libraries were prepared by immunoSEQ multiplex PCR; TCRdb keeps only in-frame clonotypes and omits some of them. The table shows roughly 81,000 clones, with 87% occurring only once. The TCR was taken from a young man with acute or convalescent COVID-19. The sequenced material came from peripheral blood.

This CDR3 is CASSLVGAGGPNEQFF. For the CDR3, the DNA is TGTGCCAGCAGCTTAGTAGGAGCGGGAGGTCCAAATGAGCAGTTCTTC. The V call is TRBV7-3, the J call TRBJ2-1, with 9 bases matching TRBD2. Germline CDR1 reads SGHTA; CDR2 reads FQGTGA. Losses at the gene ends were 2 bases for V and 7 bases for J; bases not matched to a gene: 9. The CDR3 has 16 residues. Variable domain in full (rest from reference TRBV7-3 and TRBJ2-1): GAGVSQTPSNKVTEKGKYVELRCDPISGHTALYWYRQSLGQGPEFLIYFQGTGAADDSGLPNDRFFAVRPEGSVSTLKIQRTERGDSAVYLCASSLVGAGGPNEQFFGPGTRLTVL.